These 28 T cell receptor beta chains share one sample of origin, sequenced in a study of T cells in Graves' hyperthyroidism and ophthalmopathy. Regions amplified from RNA transcripts were the TCR beta CDR3 regions. An initial round of RT-PCR targeting the TCR CDR3 relied on the HTBI primer set. TCRdb redid the calling of the multiplex PCR reads with MiXCR, one entry per CDR3 protein. The sample shows around 560,000 distinct CDR3 sequences, 16% of them seen only once. The specimen sequenced was blood. These receptor sequences come from a woman aged 18-35 years with Graves' hyperthyroidism.

This clonotype was counted once. This chain links TRBV7-9 with TRBJ2-1, with 12 bases matching TRBD2. Germline lookup yields CDR1 SEHNR and CDR2 FQNEAQ (reference sequence). This CDR3 is 16 amino acids long. V shed 1 base and J 9 bases; nucleotides not matched to a gene: 7. The CDR3 protein is CASSLDPSGGATEQFF. The DNA of the CDR3 is TGTGCCAGCAGCTTAGACCCTAGCGGGGGGGCCACTGAGCAGTTCTTC.

In its sample, this clonotype was seen many times. The CDR3 reads CASSLVGLAGASNNEQFF. Here the CDR3 DNA reads TGCGCCAGCAGCTTGGTAGGCCTAGCGGGAGCCTCTAACAATGAGCAGTTCTTC. The chain combines TRBV5-1 with TRBJ2-1, with 10 bases aligning to TRBD2. This CDR3 has 18 residues. Unmatched junction bases numbered 11, after V lost 0 bases and J lost 5 bases. Germline values: CDR1 SGHRS, CDR2 YFSETQ.

This clonotype was counted many times. This chain joins TRBV5-6 and TRBJ2-1, with TRBD2 identical over 8 bases. Germline CDR1 SGHDT, CDR2 YYEEEE. Germline trimming cut 1 base from V and 3 bases from J; bases unmatched to any gene: 6. The CDR3 has 16 residues. This chain's CDR3 is CASSLYVAGYYNEQFF. CDR3 sequence (DNA): TGTGCCAGCAGCTTGTATGTAGCGGGATACTACAATGAGCAGTTCTTC. The complete variable domain, with remaining parts taken from reference TRBV5-6 and TRBJ2-1, reads DAGVTQSPTHLIKTRGQQVTLRCSPKSGHDTVSWYQQALGQGPQFIFQYYEEEERQRGNFPDRFSGHQFPNYSSELNVNALLLGDSALYLCASSLYVAGYYNEQFFGPGTRLTVL.

This clonotype has a count of ten or more. The rearrangement uses TRBV20-1 and TRBJ1-5; 7 positions agree with TRBD1. The V gene's germline CDR1 is DFQATT and CDR2 SNEGSKA (reference sequence). This CDR3 spans 17 amino acids. V lost 6 bases, J lost 11 bases, and 25 bases stayed unmatched. The CDR3 DNA is TGCAGTGCCGGCCGGACAGGTTGGGAGCCGGGGTTTGATTCCCAGCATTTT. Its translation is CSAGRTGWEPGFDSQHF.

This clonotype was seen ten or more times. The chain joins TRBV24-1 to TRBJ2-5; 10 nucleotides line up with TRBD1. The CDR3 runs 13 residues. Germline values: CDR1 KGHDR, CDR2 SFDVKD. The V and J ends lost 5 bases and 4 bases, in that order; junction bases with no gene match: 0. CDR3 coding DNA: TGTGCCACCAGTGGGACAGGGGGAGAGACCCAGTACTTC. Translating it yields CATSGTGGETQYF.

This clonotype was detected many times. The rearrangement uses TRBV7-9 and TRBJ2-7; D may be TRBD1 or TRBD2 (5 bases each). Trimming removed 5 bases from V and 6 bases from J, with 11 bases in between. Germline CDR1 SEHNR, CDR2 FQNEAQ (reference sequence). This CDR3 contains 12 residues. In nucleotides, the CDR3 is TGTGCCAGCAGCCAAGGGACGGGCGAGCAGTACTTC. This codes for CASSQGTGEQYF.

In its sample, this clonotype was seen many times. This chain connects TRBV12-3 or TRBV12-4 to TRBJ1-1; TRBD1 agrees at 8 bases. The CDR3 has 14 amino acids. Trimming took 6 bases from V and 5 from J; bases not matched to a gene: 8. This CDR3 is CASRDYRGRTEAFF. CDR3 in DNA: TGTGCCAGCAGGGATTACAGGGGGAGAACTGAAGCTTTCTTT.

This sequence joins TRBV20-1 and TRBJ2-7; D is undetermined. The CDR3 totals 12 residues. The germline gives CDR1 DFQATT, CDR2 SNEGSKA (reference sequence). With 1 base removed from V and 2 bases from J, the gap between germline ends came to 6 bases. CDR3 protein: CSARGAAYEQYF. CDR3 DNA: TGCAGTGCTAGAGGCGCGGCCTACGAGCAGTACTTC.

This clonotype was found many times. The chain couples TRBV5-1 to TRBJ1-1, with TRBD1 identical over 8 bases. Looked up from germline, CDR1 is SGHRS and CDR2 is YFSETQ. This CDR3 contains 15 residues. V was clipped by 3 bases and J by 4 bases; unmatched bases: 8. DNA of the CDR3: TGCGCCAGCAGCTGGGGGGGCACAGGGGGCACTGAAGCTTTCTTT. Protein: CASSWGGTGGTEAFF. Full variable domain (rest looked up from reference TRBV5-1 and TRBJ1-1): KAGVTQTPRYLIKTRGQQVTLSCSPISGHRSVSWYQQTPGQGLQFLFEYFSETQRNKGNFPGRFSGRQFSNSRSEMNVSTLELGDSALYLCASSWGGTGGTEAFFGQGTRLTVV.

This clonotype was found a few times. The V and J genes are TRBV5-1 and TRBJ2-5; D is undetermined. This CDR3 is built from 14 residues. Trimming shortened V by 0 bases and J by 5 bases, and 11 bases separated the two germline ends. CDR1 is SGHRS, CDR2 YFSETQ, per germline. CDR3 sequence: CASSLGGNGETQYF. The DNA for the CDR3 is TGCGCCAGCAGCTTGGGTGGGAACGGGGAGACCCAGTACTTC.

The chain combines TRBV14 with TRBJ2-1, with 8 bases that match TRBD1. This CDR3 is 15 amino acids long. The junction had 10 bases not matched to a gene; V was cut back by 4 bases and J by 8 bases. Germline CDR1 reads SGHDN; CDR2 reads FVKESK. The DNA for the CDR3 is TGTGCCAGCAGCCTGTACGACAGGGGCTTCTATGAGCAGTTCTTC. It is translated as CASSLYDRGFYEQFF.

This clonotype was detected only a few times. This rearrangement joins TRBV7-3 to TRBJ2-1; D is possibly TRBD1 (6 bases). The length of the CDR3 is 15 residues. V dropped 3 bases and J dropped 6 bases, with 15 bases sitting between them. Germline V lookup: CDR1 SGHTA, CDR2 FQGTGA. The CDR3 reads CASSLGAGRANEQFF. The CDR3 coding sequence is TGTGCCAGCAGCTTGGGGGCGGGTCGGGCCAATGAGCAGTTCTTC.

The rearrangement joins TRBV28 to TRBJ1-6; 7 bases line up with TRBD1. CDR1 is MDHEN, CDR2 SYDVKM, per germline. There are 15 residues in the CDR3. Losses at the gene ends were 7 bases for V and 2 bases for J; bases not matched to a gene: 5. CDR3 in amino acids: CASKHRGTYNSPLHF. In DNA form, the CDR3 reads TGTGCCAGCAAACACAGGGGAACCTATAATTCACCCCTCCACTTT.

This clonotype was counted between two and nine times. The V and J genes are TRBV7-9 and TRBJ2-7, with D possibly being TRBD2 (5 bases). Deletions cut 5 bases from V and 4 bases from J, with 15 bases between. This CDR3 comprises 14 residues. Germline CDR1 is SEHNR and CDR2 is FQNEAQ (reference sequence). The CDR3 loop is CASSPSGSRYEQYF. As DNA, the CDR3 is TGTGCCAGCAGCCCCAGTGGGAGTAGGTACGAGCAGTACTTC.

V gene TRBV15 combines with J gene TRBJ2-5; 10 bases fit TRBD1. The CDR3 loop spans 14 amino acids. Germline CDR1 LNHNV, CDR2 YYDKDF (reference sequence). The J segment lost 4 bases and the V segment lost 6 bases, leaving 5 bases of the junction unmatched. The CDR3 is CATRTGGSSETQYF. CDR3 sequence (DNA): TGTGCCACCAGGACAGGGGGCTCGTCAGAGACCCAGTACTTC.

This clonotype has just a few counts. The chain links TRBV10-3 to TRBJ2-5; D unresolved. The germline CDR1 and CDR2 sequences are ENHRY and SYGVKD. V was clipped by 3 bases and J by 3 bases, with 8 bases between them. The CDR3 spans 13 residues. For the CDR3, the DNA is TGTGCCATCAGTGACAGACGGGAAGAGACCCAGTACTTC. The encoded protein is CAISDRREETQYF.

This clonotype was detected ten times or more. The chain has TRBV5-1 and TRBJ1-1, with 7 positions matching TRBD1. Germline V CDR1 and CDR2: SGHRS, YFSETQ. The V and J ends lost 1 base and 6 bases, in that order; junction bases with no gene match: 18. CDR3 length equals 18 residues. The CDR3 DNA sequence: TGCGCCAGCAGCTTGATAGTAGGGGGCGACACGCGAACGGCTGAAGCTTTCTTT. Protein sequence: CASSLIVGGDTRTAEAFF.

At least ten counts were recorded for this clonotype. The rearrangement uses TRBV4-3 and TRBJ1-6; tentative D call: TRBD1 (5 bases). The CDR3 length is 15 residues. Germline lookup yields CDR1 LGHNA and CDR2 YSLEER. Trimming took off 0 bases at V and 7 bases at J, with 10 bases between the two ends. The CDR3, as DNA: TGCGCCAGCAGCCAAGATAGGGGAGGGAATTCACCCCTCCACTTT. Amino acid sequence: CASSQDRGGNSPLHF.

This chain uses TRBV4-2 with TRBJ1-1, with TRBD1 matching 9 bases. From germline, CDR1 is LGHNA and CDR2 YNFKEQ. CDR3 length: 17 amino acids. The V and J ends lost 4 bases and 0 bases, in that order; junction bases with no gene match: 9. As DNA, the CDR3 is TGTGCCAGCAGCCCGGGACAGGGTTTGGTCATGAACACTGAAGCTTTCTTT. It specifies CASSPGQGLVMNTEAFF.

This clonotype was found a few times. V gene TRBV7-2 combines with J gene TRBJ2-5; the D is unclear. CDR3 length: 13 residues. With 4 bases removed from V and 3 bases from J, the gap between germline ends came to 9 bases. Germline CDR1 is SGHTA and CDR2 is FQGNSA. The chain's CDR3 is CASSSRLEETQYF. In DNA form, the CDR3 reads TGTGCCAGCAGCTCCCGCTTGGAAGAGACCCAGTACTTC.

The chain links TRBV11-2 to TRBJ2-2; no reliable D call. CDR1 is SGHAT and CDR2 is FQNNGV in the germline V gene. The CDR3 totals 19 residues. The germline V and J ends were trimmed by 4 bases and 1 base, with 22 bases remaining between them. The CDR3 region has the DNA TGTGCCAGCAGCTACTACCCCCAGGCTCAGGCAGGGAACACCGGGGAGCTGTTTTTT. Translating gives CASSYYPQAQAGNTGELFF. The entire variable domain, with the rest obtained from reference TRBV11-2 and TRBJ2-2, is as follows: EAGVAQSPRYKIIEKRQSVAFWCNPISGHATLYWYQQILGQGPKLLIQFQNNGVVDDSQLPKDRFSAERLKGVDSTLKIQPAKLEDSAVYLCASSYYPQAQAGNTGELFFGEGSRLTVL.

This clonotype was seen only a few times. The rearrangement uses TRBV28 and TRBJ1-2, with 9 bases identical to TRBD1. The CDR3 totals 16 residues. V shed 3 bases and J 5 bases; nucleotides not matched to a gene: 10. Per the germline V gene, CDR1 is MDHEN and CDR2 is SYDVKM. The CDR3 protein is CASSFPDRGLGYGYTF. In DNA, the CDR3 is TGTGCCAGCAGTTTCCCTGACAGGGGGTTGGGTTATGGCTACACCTTC.

V is TRBV10-1 and J is TRBJ1-1; D uncertain. The CDR3 contains 14 residues. Germline loops: CDR1 WNHNN, CDR2 SYGVQD (reference sequence). V lost 3 bases and J lost 0, with 8 bases in between. DNA for the CDR3: TGCGCCAGCAGTGACCGCTTTGTGAACACTGAAGCTTTCTTT. Translated: CASSDRFVNTEAFF.

This clonotype was detected ten times or more. The chain recombines TRBV7-2 with TRBJ2-5, with 9 positions matching TRBD2. Germline V lookup: CDR1 SGHTA, CDR2 FQGNSA. This CDR3 has 15 residues. V trimming: 3 bases; J trimming: 0 bases; junction bases outside the gene matches: 2. CDR3 amino acids: CASSFGGGDQETQYF. The DNA of the CDR3 is TGTGCCAGCAGCTTCGGCGGGGGGGACCAAGAGACCCAGTACTTC.

At least ten counts were recorded for this clonotype. The chain joins TRBV6-2 or TRBV6-3 to TRBJ1-1; 8 bases line up with TRBD1. V was pared by 8 bases and J by 6 bases, with 11 bases of the junction left unmatched. The CDR3 loop spans 14 amino acids. Germline V gene data show CDR1 as MNHEY and CDR2 as SVGEGT. CDR3 residues: CASGGQEVKSEAFF. The DNA of the CDR3 is TGTGCCAGCGGGGGACAGGAAGTTAAATCTGAAGCTTTCTTT.

This clonotype came up many times. This sequence joins TRBV20-1 and TRBJ1-5; D is perhaps TRBD1 (5 bases). Trimming pared 0 bases from V and 0 bases from J, leaving 15 bases between. Germline values: CDR1 DFQATT, CDR2 SNEGSKA (reference sequence). The CDR3 spans 17 residues. DNA of the CDR3: TGCAGTGCTAGAGATCTAATACAGGTGAATAGCAATCAGCCCCAGCATTTT. This gives the protein CSARDLIQVNSNQPQHF.

The genes are TRBV2 and TRBJ2-1; D call uncertain. Per the germline V gene, CDR1 is SNHLY and CDR2 is FYNNEI. With 4 bases removed from V and 8 bases from J, the gap between germline ends came to 12 bases. The CDR3 spans 13 residues. CDR3 region: CASSGTVLDEQFF. The CDR3 nucleotides are TGTGCCAGCAGTGGGACGGTACTGGATGAGCAGTTCTTC.

The chain uses TRBV5-1 and TRBJ1-1; D is ambiguous. The CDR3 contains 14 residues. Germline values: CDR1 SGHRS, CDR2 YFSETQ. The V end lost 5 bases, the J end lost 0 bases, and 11 bases lay between the germline ends. CDR3 DNA: TGCGCCAGCAGTTTCGGGTTTCTGAACACTGAAGCTTTCTTT. Protein product: CASSFGFLNTEAFF.